The 32 T cell receptor beta chains given below trace back to one sample, sequenced in a study of PD-1 blockade in classical Hodgkin lymphoma. Generated by immunoSEQ multiplex PCR, the TCRdb table keeps only in-frame clones and is missing some. The sample includes about 6,800 clones, approximately 80% seen only once; the top ten take around 2.5%. Relapses following autologous stem cell transplantation were seen in all patients, with brentuximab vedotin exposure varying. Magnetic negative selection of thawed PBMCs was the method by which CD4+ T cells were purified. Sample: CD4+ T cells from blood, taken at baseline. The receptors originated from a human donor with classical Hodgkin lymphoma.

The V gene is TRBV10-1, the J gene TRBJ2-3, with D possibly TRBD2 on 6 matching bases. V lost 6 bases to trimming and J lost 2 bases, with 12 bases between them. The CDR3 has 14 residues. Germline CDR1 reads WNHNN; CDR2 reads SYGVQD (reference sequence). The CDR3 nucleotides are TGCGCCAGCAGGCGGGGCGGCCCCACAGATACGCAGTATTTT. This gives the protein CASRRGGPTDTQYF.

On this clone: This sample also contains other DNA sequences that code for the same CDR3. V usage is TRBV5-1 and J usage is TRBJ2-7; 8 bases agree with TRBD2. Germline trimming cut 1 base from V and 3 bases from J; bases unmatched to any gene: 3. The CDR3 sequence is 14 residues long. Germline V gene lookup returns CDR1 SGHRS and CDR2 YFSETQ. The CDR3 bases are TGCGCCAGCAGCTTGTCGGGAGGGAGCTACGAGCAGTACTTC. It is translated as CASSLSGGSYEQYF.

This sequence joins TRBV15 and TRBJ1-5, with D unclear. Looked up from germline, CDR1 is LNHNV and CDR2 is YYDKDF (reference sequence). V was trimmed by 4 bases and J by 0 bases, leaving 16 bases between them. The CDR3 runs to 17 residues. The CDR3 DNA reads as TGTGCCACCAGCACTCTGGTTCCTACTTATAGCAATCAGCCCCAGCATTTT. Encoded protein: CATSTLVPTYSNQPQHF.

Written as DNA, the CDR3 is TGTGCCAGTAGTATCCTGGGCCCCGGGACTAGCGCTAGCAATGAGCAGTTCTTC. Encoded protein: CASSILGPGTSASNEQFF. The rearrangement links TRBV19 to TRBJ2-1; 10 bases fit TRBD2. V was clipped by 3 bases and J by 6 bases; unmatched bases: 14. This CDR3 is 18 amino acids long. Germline CDR1 and CDR2: LNHDA and SQIVND (reference sequence).

This clone was found a few times. This chain links TRBV6-5 with TRBJ2-7, with D hard to call. Trimming cost V 7 bases and J 3 bases, with 10 bases left between them. From germline, CDR1 is MNHEY and CDR2 SVGAGI. This CDR3 spans 12 amino acids. The CDR3 DNA sequence: TGTGCCAGCACTGACGGATACTACGAGCAGTACTTC. As protein: CASTDGYYEQYF.

J is TRBJ1-3 and V is TRBV29-1, with a tentative D call TRBD1 (5 bases). V dropped 7 bases and J dropped 0 bases, with 13 bases sitting between them. Germline values: CDR1 SQVTM, CDR2 ANQGSEA. The CDR3 spans 14 residues. Written as DNA, the CDR3 is TGCAGCGCCGTCACCACAGGCTCTGGAAACACCATATATTTT. Its translation: CSAVTTGSGNTIYF.

The rearrangement uses TRBV5-5 and TRBJ2-3, with 13 bases identical to TRBD2. Losses at the gene ends were 4 bases for V and 5 bases for J; bases not matched to a gene: 7. The germline gives CDR1 SGHKS, CDR2 YYEKEE (reference sequence). The CDR3 extends over 16 amino acids. As DNA, the CDR3 is TGTGCCAGCAGCGCGGGGTGGACTAGCGGGAGAGATACGCAGTATTTT. Translated, it gives CASSAGWTSGRDTQYF.

On this clone: At one of its ends the junction is not consistent with the germline gene, which may arise from a read error. The rearrangement uses TRBV7-2 and TRBJ2-7; D is uncertain. The CDR3 runs to 13 residues. CDR1 SGHTA and CDR2 FQGNSA come from the germline V gene. CDR3 in DNA: TGTGCCAGCAGCTTAGCGCCCGCCTACGAGCAGCACTTT. This translates into CASSLAPAYEQHF.

The chain couples TRBV28 to TRBJ1-5; tentative D call: TRBD1 (5 bases). V shed 7 bases and J shed 6 bases, with 16 bases lying between them. CDR3 size: 14 residues. Germline V lookup: CDR1 MDHEN, CDR2 SYDVKM. The CDR3 DNA follows: TGTGCCAGCATCGAAGCCCTCAGGGCTCAGCCCCAGCATTTT. This gives the protein CASIEALRAQPQHF.

This rearrangement joins TRBV18 to TRBJ2-3, with D hard to call. The V gene lost 3 bases and the J gene lost 2 bases, with 12 bases spanning the gap. The CDR3 has 15 residues. CDR1 is KGHSH, CDR2 LQKENI, per germline. DNA of the CDR3: TGTGCCAGCTCACCGCGACGGGCTTCCACAGATACGCAGTATTTT. Protein product: CASSPRRASTDTQYF.

This clone was observed once. V is TRBV11-2 and J is TRBJ2-3; 12 bases are a match to TRBD2. Trimming at V came to 5 bases and at J to 1 base, leaving 10 bases not matched to a gene. The CDR3 contains 18 residues. CDR1 is SGHAT, CDR2 FQNNGV, per germline. The CDR3 loop is CASSLRLAGVVGTDTQYF. Here the CDR3 DNA reads TGTGCCAGCAGCCTCCGACTAGCGGGAGTTGTCGGCACAGATACGCAGTATTTT.

V is TRBV6-6 and J is TRBJ2-7, with a possible D match to TRBD2 (5 bases). Germline values: CDR1 MNHNY, CDR2 SVGAGI (reference sequence). V lost 4 bases, J lost 3 bases, and 7 bases lay in between. The CDR3 consists of 12 residues. CDR3 in amino acids: CASSFAGYEQYF. The CDR3 DNA is TGTGCCAGCAGTTTCGCGGGCTACGAGCAGTACTTC.

The chain employs TRBV15 and TRBJ2-7; D may be TRBD2 (6 bases). V was trimmed by 4 bases and J by 6 bases, leaving 19 bases between them. The CDR3 totals 15 residues. The V gene's germline CDR1 is LNHNV and CDR2 YYDKDF (reference sequence). CDR3 residues: CATSNPRNGEAEQYF. The CDR3 bases are TGTGCCACCAGCAACCCCAGGAACGGGGAGGCCGAGCAGTACTTC.

This sequence joins TRBV5-4 and TRBJ2-1; 11 bases map to TRBD2. CDR3 length equals 15 residues. Germline CDR1 SGHNT, CDR2 YYREEE (reference sequence). The J segment lost 5 bases and the V segment lost 0 bases, leaving 1 base of the junction unmatched. The CDR3: CASSLGTSGHNEQFF. The CDR3 bases are TGTGCCAGCAGCTTGGGGACTAGCGGGCACAATGAGCAGTTCTTC.

The rearrangement links TRBV6-1 to TRBJ1-5; D is perhaps TRBD1 (5 bases). Germline V lookup: CDR1 MNHNS, CDR2 SASEGT. This CDR3 contains 14 residues. Trimming shortened V by 6 bases and J by 2 bases, and 11 bases separated the two germline ends. The CDR3 here is CASRYQGGNQPQHF. The CDR3 bases are TGTGCCAGCAGGTACCAGGGTGGCAATCAGCCCCAGCATTTT.

This chain links TRBV10-3 with TRBJ1-1, with D possibly being TRBD1 (6 bases). Germline loops: CDR1 ENHRY, CDR2 SYGVKD. This CDR3 is built from 14 residues. V was trimmed by 2 bases and J by 1 base, leaving 8 bases between them. This chain's CDR3 is CAISERGANTEAFF. The DNA for the CDR3 is TGTGCCATCAGTGAGCGGGGGGCGAACACTGAAGCTTTCTTT.

The CDR3 coding sequence is TGTGCCAGCAGCTTAGCGCCAGGCAGGGGGGCGTATGGCTACACCTTC. Translating it yields CASSLAPGRGAYGYTF. The genes are TRBV7-2 and TRBJ1-2; 7 bases agree with TRBD1. CDR3 length: 16 amino acids. CDR1 SGHTA and CDR2 FQGNSA come from the germline V gene. V lost 0 bases, J lost 5 bases, and 9 bases stayed unmatched.

The V call is TRBV6-5, the J call TRBJ1-6; TRBD1 matches 11 bases. After removal of 5 bases from V and 9 bases from J, the junction contained 3 bases not matched to a gene. Germline-derived CDR1 and CDR2 are MNHEY and SVGAGI. The CDR3 runs to 14 residues. This CDR3 is CASSRDRGFSPLHF. For the CDR3, the DNA is TGTGCCAGCAGTCGGGACAGGGGGTTTTCACCCCTCCACTTT.

In its sample, this clone was seen a few times. The rearrangement links TRBV4-1 to TRBJ2-7; tentatively, D is TRBD1 or TRBD2 (5 bases each). V was clipped by 4 bases and J by 3 bases, with 16 bases between them. The CDR3 loop spans 15 amino acids. Looked up from germline, CDR1 is MGHRA and CDR2 is YSYEKL. The CDR3 loop is CASSLPGPAGYEQYF. DNA of the CDR3: TGCGCCAGCAGCCTCCCGGGACCCGCGGGCTACGAGCAGTACTTC.

The rearrangement links TRBV4-2 to TRBJ1-2, with a tentative D call TRBD1 (5 bases). Looked up from germline, CDR1 is LGHNA and CDR2 is YNFKEQ. The ends were cut back, 1 base at V and 2 bases at J, with 11 bases in the middle. This CDR3 contains 15 residues. CDR3 protein: CASSQGDGANYGYTF. For the CDR3, the DNA is TGTGCCAGCAGCCAAGGGGATGGGGCAAACTATGGCTACACCTTC.

The table lists this clone with a few counts. The V gene is TRBV7-6, the J gene TRBJ1-5, with unresolved D. The length of the CDR3 is 15 residues. Germline CDR1 and CDR2: SGHVS and FNYEAQ. The ends were cut back, 7 bases at V and 4 bases at J, with 17 bases in the middle. The CDR3 coding sequence is TGTGCCAGCAAACCATGGGGTAATCCAAATCAGCCCCAGCATTTT. Translated: CASKPWGNPNQPQHF.

V gene TRBV2 combines with J gene TRBJ2-1, with 12 bases identical to TRBD2. This CDR3 has 15 residues. The ends lost 5 bases at V and 7 bases at J; junction bases unmatched: 6. Germline CDR1 SNHLY, CDR2 FYNNEI. CDR3 protein: CASSLAGGPGNEQFF. CDR3 bases: TGTGCCAGCAGTCTAGCGGGAGGGCCTGGTAATGAGCAGTTCTTC.

The rearrangement joins TRBV6-6 to TRBJ2-7; 11 bases line up with TRBD2. CDR3 length: 16 amino acids. Looked up from germline, CDR1 is MNHNY and CDR2 is SVGAGI (reference sequence). The V gene end was trimmed by 6 bases and the J gene end by 2 bases; junction bases not matched to a gene: 9. The CDR3 spells CASSIPTSGKTYEQYF. As DNA, the CDR3 is TGTGCCAGCAGCATTCCGACTAGCGGGAAGACCTACGAGCAGTACTTC.

This rearrangement joins TRBV27 to TRBJ2-7; tentatively, D is TRBD2 (6 bases). The CDR3 contains 12 residues. Germline V CDR1 and CDR2: MNHEY, SMNVEV (reference sequence). The germline V and J ends were trimmed by 4 bases and 6 bases, with 10 bases remaining between them. CDR3 DNA: TGTGCCAGCAGTTCCCGGAGGGGCGAGCAGTACTTC. It translates to CASSSRRGEQYF.

This chain joins TRBV18 and TRBJ2-5, with TRBD2 matching 15 bases. CDR3 size: 16 residues. CDR1 and CDR2 from the germline V gene are KGHSH and LQKENI. The V gene end was trimmed by 3 bases and the J gene end by 6 bases; junction bases not matched to a gene: 5. As DNA, the CDR3 is TGTGCCAGCTCACCTACGGGACTAGCGGGAGGCCAGACCCAGTACTTC. Translating it yields CASSPTGLAGGQTQYF.

J is TRBJ2-7 and V is TRBV18; the match to TRBD2 covers 7 bases. Trimming took 2 bases from V and 2 from J; bases not matched to a gene: 6. This CDR3 region has 15 residues. Germline V gives CDR1 KGHSH, CDR2 LQKENI. The CDR3 loop reads CASSPAAGLPYEQYF. The CDR3 region has the DNA TGTGCCAGCTCACCAGCAGCGGGGCTCCCCTACGAGCAGTACTTC.

The CDR3, as DNA: TGTGCCAGCAGGACAGGGTCCAACTATGGCTACACCTTC. It yields the protein CASRTGSNYGYTF. This chain uses TRBV6-5 with TRBJ1-2; TRBD1 matches at 7 bases. Germline V CDR1 and CDR2: MNHEY, SVGAGI. V dropped 6 bases and J dropped 2; count of bases not matched to a gene: 3. This CDR3 comprises 13 residues.

This clone was counted between two and nine times. V usage is TRBV5-1 and J usage is TRBJ2-1, with 11 nucleotides matching TRBD2. The trim removed 4 bases at V and 8 bases at J, leaving 8 bases unmatched. The CDR3 is made up of 15 amino acids. Germline-derived CDR1 and CDR2 are SGHRS and YFSETQ. CDR3 protein: CASSPTSGRGDEQFF. CDR3 sequence (DNA): TGCGCCAGCAGCCCCACTAGCGGGAGAGGCGATGAGCAGTTCTTC.

This rearrangement joins TRBV4-1 to TRBJ2-3; D is ambiguous. Germline loops: CDR1 MGHRA, CDR2 YSYEKL. CDR3 length: 13 amino acids. The V gene lost 1 base and the J gene lost 2 bases, with 4 bases spanning the gap. CDR3 DNA sequence: TGCGCCAGCAGCCAAGCTACCACAGATACGCAGTATTTT. Amino acid sequence: CASSQATTDTQYF.

This rearrangement joins TRBV27 to TRBJ1-1; a weak D match, TRBD1 (5 bases). There are 17 residues in the CDR3. V was trimmed by 0 bases and J by 1 base, leaving 15 bases between them. Germline V gives CDR1 MNHEY, CDR2 SMNVEV (reference sequence). CDR3 sequence reads: CASSLSGWGRQNTEAFF. CDR3 in DNA: TGTGCCAGCAGTTTATCAGGCTGGGGCAGACAGAACACTGAAGCTTTCTTT.

This rearrangement joins TRBV18 to TRBJ2-7; perhaps TRBD2 as D (5 bases). V lost 1 base and J 6 bases, leaving 10 bases between the germline ends. The length of the CDR3 is 13 residues. CDR1 and CDR2 from the germline V gene are KGHSH and LQKENI. The CDR3 sequence: CASSPHGDGEQYF. As DNA, the CDR3 is TGTGCCAGCTCACCACACGGGGATGGCGAGCAGTACTTC.

V and J are TRBV7-9 and TRBJ2-4; D is perhaps TRBD2 (5 bases). Per the germline V gene, CDR1 is SEHNR and CDR2 is FQNEAQ (reference sequence). The V end lost 3 bases, the J end lost 7 bases, and 10 bases lay between the germline ends. The length of the CDR3 is 13 residues. CDR3 nucleotide sequence: TGTGCCAGCAGCTTTTTCGGGGAGAACATTCAGTACTTC. Translating gives CASSFFGENIQYF.